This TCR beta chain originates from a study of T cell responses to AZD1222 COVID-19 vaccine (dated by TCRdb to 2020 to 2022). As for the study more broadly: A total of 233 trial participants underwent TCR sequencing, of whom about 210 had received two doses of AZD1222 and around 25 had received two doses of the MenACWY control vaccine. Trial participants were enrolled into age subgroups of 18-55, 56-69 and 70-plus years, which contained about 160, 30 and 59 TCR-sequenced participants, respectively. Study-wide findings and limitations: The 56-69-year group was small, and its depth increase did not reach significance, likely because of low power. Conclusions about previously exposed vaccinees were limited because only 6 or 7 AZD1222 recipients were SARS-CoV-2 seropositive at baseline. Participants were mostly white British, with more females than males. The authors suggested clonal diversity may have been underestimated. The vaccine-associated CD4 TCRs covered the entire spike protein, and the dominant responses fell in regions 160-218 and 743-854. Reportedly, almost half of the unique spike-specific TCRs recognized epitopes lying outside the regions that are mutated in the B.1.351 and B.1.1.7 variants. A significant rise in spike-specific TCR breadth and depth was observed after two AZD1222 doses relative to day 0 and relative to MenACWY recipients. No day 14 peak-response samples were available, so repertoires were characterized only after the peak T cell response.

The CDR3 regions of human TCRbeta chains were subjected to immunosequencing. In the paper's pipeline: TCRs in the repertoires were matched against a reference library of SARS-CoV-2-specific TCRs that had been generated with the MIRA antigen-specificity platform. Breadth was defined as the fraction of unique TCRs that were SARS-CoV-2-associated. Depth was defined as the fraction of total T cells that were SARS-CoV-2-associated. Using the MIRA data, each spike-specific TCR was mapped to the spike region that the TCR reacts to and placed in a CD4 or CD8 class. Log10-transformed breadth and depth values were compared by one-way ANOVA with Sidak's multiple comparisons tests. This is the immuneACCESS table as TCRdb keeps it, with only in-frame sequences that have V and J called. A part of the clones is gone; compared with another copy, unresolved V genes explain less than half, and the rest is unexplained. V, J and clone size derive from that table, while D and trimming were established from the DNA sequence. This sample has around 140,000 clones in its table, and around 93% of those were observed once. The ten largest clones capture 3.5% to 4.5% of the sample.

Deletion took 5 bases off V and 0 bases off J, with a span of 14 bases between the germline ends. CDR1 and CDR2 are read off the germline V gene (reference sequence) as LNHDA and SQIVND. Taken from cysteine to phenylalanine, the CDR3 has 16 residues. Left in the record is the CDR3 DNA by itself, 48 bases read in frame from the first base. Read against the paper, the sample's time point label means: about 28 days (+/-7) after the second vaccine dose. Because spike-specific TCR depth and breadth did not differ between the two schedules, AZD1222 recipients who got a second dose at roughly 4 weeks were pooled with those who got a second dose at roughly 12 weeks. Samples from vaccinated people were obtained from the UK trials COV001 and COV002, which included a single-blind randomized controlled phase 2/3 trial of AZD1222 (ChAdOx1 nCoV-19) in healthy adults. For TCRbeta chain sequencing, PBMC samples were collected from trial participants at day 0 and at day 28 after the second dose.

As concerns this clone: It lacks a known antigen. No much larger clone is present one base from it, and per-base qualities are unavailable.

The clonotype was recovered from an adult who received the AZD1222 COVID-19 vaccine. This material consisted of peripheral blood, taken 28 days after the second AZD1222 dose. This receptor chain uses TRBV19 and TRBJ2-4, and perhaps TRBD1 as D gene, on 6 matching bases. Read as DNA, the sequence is TGTGCCAGTAGTGCAAGACAGGTGGTAGCCAAAAACATTCAGTACTTC. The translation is CASSARQVVAKNIQYF. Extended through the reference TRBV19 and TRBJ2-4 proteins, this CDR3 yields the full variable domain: DGGITQSPKYLFRKEGQNVTLSCEQNLNHDAMYWYRQDPGQGLRLIYYSQIVNDFQKGDIAEGYSVSREKKESFPLTVTSAQKNPTAFYLCASSARQVVAKNIQYFGAGTRLSVL.